This is a list of T cell receptor beta chains from one sample in a study of blood T cell repertoires in COVID-19. Data came from immunoSEQ multiplex PCR; TCRdb stores just in-frame clones and leaves some out. Among under 30,000 clones, approximately 87% were seen once, and the ten largest hold about 25%. The sample taken for sequencing was peripheral blood. Source of these receptors: a human donor with active COVID-19. The donor label of this sample is uncertain. CDR3s include the opening cysteine and the closing phenylalanine or tryptophan. D genes are given only for firm matches. The size field is filled for only some rows; it gives once, few, many or a size class.

clone size	V gene	J gene	D gene	CDR3 DNA	CDR3 protein
.	TRBV6-5	TRBJ1-2	.	TGTGCCAGTGCTGACACCATCTATGGCTACACCTTC	CASADTIYGYTF
.	TRBV7-9	TRBJ1-4	TRBD1	TGTGCCAGCAGCTACTTGGGACAGGGGACTCCAGCTAATGAAAAACTGTTTTTT	CASSYLGQGTPANEKLFF
.	TRBV5-5	TRBJ2-7	.	TGTGCCAGCAGCTTGCAGGCAGGGGCCGAGCAGTACTTC	CASSLQAGAEQYF
.	TRBV5-8	TRBJ2-7	TRBD2	TGTGCCAGCAGCTCGAAGGGAACTAGCGGACTCTCCTACGAGCAGTACTTC	CASSSKGTSGLSYEQYF
.	TRBV15	TRBJ2-1	TRBD2	TGCGCCACCAGCAGAGATCTAGCGGGAGGGAGCGAGCAGTTCTTC	CATSRDLAGGSEQFF
few	TRBV11-2	TRBJ1-2	.	TGTGCCAGCAGCTTAGACGGTGATGGCTACACCTTC	CASSLDGDGYTF
few	TRBV6-5	TRBJ1-1	.	TGTGCCAGCAGCCGAAGACAGGTGGGTGAAGCTTTCTTT	CASSRRQVGEAFF
.	TRBV30	TRBJ1-2	.	TGTGCCTGGAATGGGGGGAATGCTGGCTACACCTTC	CAWNGGNAGYTF
.	TRBV9	TRBJ2-7	.	TGTGCCAGCAGCGTAGGAATCGGTACCTACGAGCAGTACTTC	CASSVGIGTYEQYF
.	TRBV28	TRBJ2-1	.	TGTGCCAGCAGTATCCCTAGCCCCAATGAGCAGTTCTTC	CASSIPSPNEQFF
.	TRBV9	TRBJ1-1	.	TGTGCCAGCAGCGTAGCCCCTGACACTGAAGCTTTCTTT	CASSVAPDTEAFF
.	TRBV9	TRBJ1-1	TRBD1	TGTGCCAGCAGCGCGCCGGGACAGGGGAGAGAAGCTTTCTTT	CASSAPGQGREAFF
.	TRBV11-2	TRBJ2-7	.	TGTGCCAGCAGCTTAGATGCGACGGGCTACGAGCAGTACTTC	CASSLDATGYEQYF
.	TRBV18	TRBJ2-3	TRBD1	TGTGCCAGCTCACGGACAGGGGATGCAGATACGCAGTATTTT	CASSRTGDADTQYF
.	TRBV28	TRBJ2-7	.	TGTGCCAGCAGCTATACAGGGCCCGGCTACGAGCAGTACTTC	CASSYTGPGYEQYF
.	TRBV9	TRBJ1-1	TRBD1	TGTGCCAGCAGCGCAGGACAGGGGGCGTACACTGAAGCTTTCTTT	CASSAGQGAYTEAFF
few	TRBV13	TRBJ1-6	TRBD1	TGTGCCAGCAGCACGCGGGACAGGGATAATTCACCCCTCCACTTT	CASSTRDRDNSPLHF
.	TRBV7-9	TRBJ1-4	.	TGTGCCAGCACCACCCCGAGTCCCCATGAAAAACTGTTTTTT	CASTTPSPHEKLFF
.	TRBV7-3	TRBJ2-7	.	TGTGCCAGCAGCTTAGGCCCTGCGGGCGAGCAGTACTTC	CASSLGPAGEQYF
once	TRBV6-5	TRBJ1-1	.	TGTGCCAGCAGTTACGGCGGCGGCGGGAACACTGAAGCTTTCTTT	CASSYGGGGNTEAFF
once	TRBV7-9	TRBJ2-7	TRBD2	TGTGCCAGCAGCGATAGCGGGGGGGCCCAAGAGCAGTACTTC	CASSDSGGAQEQYF
.	TRBV29-1	TRBJ1-2	TRBD1	TGCAGCGTAGGGACAGGGACTAACTATGGCTACACCTTC	CSVGTGTNYGYTF
.	TRBV7-9	TRBJ1-1	.	TGTGCCAGCAGCTTAGCCCCTGACAGTGCGAACACTGAAGCTTTCTTT	CASSLAPDSANTEAFF
.	TRBV25-1	TRBJ2-7	.	TGTGCCAGCAGTGGGACGGGGACCTACGAGCAGTACTTC	CASSGTGTYEQYF
.	TRBV12-3/TRBV12-4	TRBJ1-5	TRBD1	TGTGCCAGCAGTTCTACAGGGGGTCAGCCCCAGCATTTT	CASSSTGGQPQHF
.	TRBV21-1	TRBJ1-3	.	TGTGCCAGCACCCCGGGACAGGGCTCTCGAGGGGAAGGAAACACCATATATTTT	CASTPGQGSRGEGNTIYF
.	TRBV18	TRBJ2-5	TRBD1	TGTGCCAGCTCGGCAAGGCAGACCGGGACAGGGGGCGCGGAGACCCAGTACTTC	CASSARQTGTGGAETQYF
.	TRBV25-1	TRBJ1-3	.	TGTGCCAGCAGTGAGACAGGCGATGGAAACACCATATATTTT	CASSETGDGNTIYF
.	TRBV6-4	TRBJ2-2	TRBD1	TGTGCCAGCAGTCAAATACAGGGGGCCGGGGAGCTGTTTTTT	CASSQIQGAGELFF
.	TRBV12-3/TRBV12-4	TRBJ2-1	.	TGTGCCAGCAGCCCAGGTTGGGGGCTAAGGTTCTTC	CASSPGWGLRFF
.	TRBV11-1	TRBJ1-2	TRBD1	TGTGCCAGCAGCCTTGGGACAGGGCCTAACTATGGCTACACCTTC	CASSLGTGPNYGYTF
.	TRBV5-4	TRBJ2-2	TRBD1	TGTGCCAGCAGCGCCGGGACAGGGAGTGTCGGGGAGCTGTTTTTT	CASSAGTGSVGELFF
few	TRBV24-1	TRBJ2-1	.	TGTGCCACCGGTGACTCCACGGGGGATGAGCAGTTCTTC	CATGDSTGDEQFF
once	TRBV5-1	TRBJ2-1	TRBD2	TGCGCCAGCAGCGTAGGGACTAGCGGGGGCGAGCAGTTCTTC	CASSVGTSGGEQFF
.	TRBV12-3/TRBV12-4	TRBJ1-3	.	TGTGCCTCCCCCGGCTCTGGAAACACCATATATTTT	CASPGSGNTIYF
.	TRBV11-2	TRBJ2-2	TRBD1	TGTGCCAGCAGCACCGGGACAGGTCATGCGAACACCGGGGAGCTGTTTTTT	CASSTGTGHANTGELFF
.	TRBV9	TRBJ1-3	.	TGTGCCAGCAGCGTAGAACAACAGCCGTACTCTGGAAACACCATATATTTT	CASSVEQQPYSGNTIYF
.	TRBV11-2	TRBJ2-7	TRBD1	TGTGCCAGCAGCTCCCTAGGACAGGGGGGGGGCGAGCAGTACTTC	CASSSLGQGGGEQYF
.	TRBV4-3	TRBJ2-7	TRBD1	TGCGCCAGCAGCCATTTACCGGGACAGGGGGCTTACGAGCAGTACTTC	CASSHLPGQGAYEQYF
once	TRBV12-3/TRBV12-4	TRBJ1-1	.	TGTGCCAGCAGTTTATCAGGCTCTGAAGCTTTCTTT	CASSLSGSEAFF
.	TRBV5-1	TRBJ2-3	.	TGCGCCAGCAGCCCGTCTCTGGGGCGGGGTTCAGATACGCAGTATTTT	CASSPSLGRGSDTQYF
.	TRBV5-1	TRBJ1-4	.	TGCGCCAGCAGCTTGATGGGTACAGGCAGAGATGAAAAACTGTTTTTT	CASSLMGTGRDEKLFF
.	TRBV10-3	TRBJ2-7	TRBD2	TGTGCCATCAGTGAGTCGGGTAGCGGGAGCTCCTACGAGCAGTACTTC	CAISESGSGSSYEQYF
.	TRBV7-3	TRBJ2-3	.	TGTGCCAGCAGCTTTGGCGGCCGAGCAGTCACAGATACGCAGTATTTT	CASSFGGRAVTDTQYF
.	TRBV6-6	TRBJ2-7	.	TGTGCCAGCAGTTACTCCCTCTCGCGCGATTCCTACGAGCAGTACTTC	CASSYSLSRDSYEQYF
.	TRBV6-5	TRBJ1-6	.	TGTGCCAGTCGACAGGCCCCTAATTCACCCCTCCACTTT	CASRQAPNSPLHF
.	TRBV18	TRBJ2-7	.	TGTGCCAGCTCACCATCTCCGGGGGAGTCCTACGAGCAGTACTTC	CASSPSPGESYEQYF